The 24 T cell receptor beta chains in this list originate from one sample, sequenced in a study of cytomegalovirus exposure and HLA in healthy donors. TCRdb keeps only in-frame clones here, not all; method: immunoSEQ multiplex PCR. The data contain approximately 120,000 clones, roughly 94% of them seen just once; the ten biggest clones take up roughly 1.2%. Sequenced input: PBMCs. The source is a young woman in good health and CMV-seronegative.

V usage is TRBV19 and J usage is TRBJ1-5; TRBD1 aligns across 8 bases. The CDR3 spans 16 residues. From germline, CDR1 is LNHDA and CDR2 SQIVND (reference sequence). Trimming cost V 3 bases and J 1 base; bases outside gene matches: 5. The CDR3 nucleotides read TGTGCCAGTAGTATCGCAGGGGGCGCGAGCAATCAGCCCCAGCATTTT. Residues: CASSIAGGASNQPQHF.

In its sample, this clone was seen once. The CDR3 DNA reads TGTGCCAGCTCAACCCTTCAGGGGGCAACTAATGAAAAACTGTTTTTT. It yields the protein CASSTLQGATNEKLFF. This rearrangement joins TRBV18 to TRBJ1-4; 7 positions match TRBD1. The V gene end was trimmed by 5 bases and the J gene end by 0 bases; junction bases not matched to a gene: 6. This CDR3 has 16 amino acids. The germline gives CDR1 KGHSH, CDR2 LQKENI.

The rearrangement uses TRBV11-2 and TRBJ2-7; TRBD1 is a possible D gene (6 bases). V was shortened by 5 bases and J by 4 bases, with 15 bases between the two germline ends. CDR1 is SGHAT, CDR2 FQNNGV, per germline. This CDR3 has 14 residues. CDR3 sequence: CASSKQQGQYEQYF. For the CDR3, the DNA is TGTGCCAGCAGCAAACAACAAGGACAGTACGAGCAGTACTTC.

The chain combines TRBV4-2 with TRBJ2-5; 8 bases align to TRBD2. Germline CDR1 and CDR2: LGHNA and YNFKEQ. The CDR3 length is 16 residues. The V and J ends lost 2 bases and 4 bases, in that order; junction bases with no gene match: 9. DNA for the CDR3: TGTGCCAGCAGCCAAATACAAAGCGGGAGTGGAGAGACCCAGTACTTC. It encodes CASSQIQSGSGETQYF.

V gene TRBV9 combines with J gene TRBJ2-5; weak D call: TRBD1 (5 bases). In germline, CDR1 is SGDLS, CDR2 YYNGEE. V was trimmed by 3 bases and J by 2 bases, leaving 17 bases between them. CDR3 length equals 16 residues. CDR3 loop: CASSGSFQGLQETQYF. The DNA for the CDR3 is TGTGCCAGCAGCGGATCTTTCCAGGGTTTACAAGAGACCCAGTACTTC.

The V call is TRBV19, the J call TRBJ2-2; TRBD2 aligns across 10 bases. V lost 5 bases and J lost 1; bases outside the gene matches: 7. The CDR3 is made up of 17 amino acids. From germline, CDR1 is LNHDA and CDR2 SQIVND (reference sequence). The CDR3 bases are TGTGCCAGTAGTTCCTACTGGACTAGCGGGAACACCGGGGAGCTGTTTTTT. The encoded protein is CASSSYWTSGNTGELFF.

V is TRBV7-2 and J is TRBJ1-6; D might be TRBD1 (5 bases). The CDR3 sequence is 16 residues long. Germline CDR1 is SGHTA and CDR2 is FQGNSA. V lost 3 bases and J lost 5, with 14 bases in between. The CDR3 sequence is CASSLPFTGDNSPLHF. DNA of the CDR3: TGTGCCAGCAGCTTGCCGTTTACAGGAGATAATTCACCCCTCCACTTT.

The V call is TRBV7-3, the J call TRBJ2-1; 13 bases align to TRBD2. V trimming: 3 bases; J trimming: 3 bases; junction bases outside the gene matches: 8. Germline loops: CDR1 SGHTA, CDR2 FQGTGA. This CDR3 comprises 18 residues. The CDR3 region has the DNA TGTGCCAGCAGCTTCTGGGGACTAGCGGGAACTCTCTACAATGAGCAGTTCTTC. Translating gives CASSFWGLAGTLYNEQFF.

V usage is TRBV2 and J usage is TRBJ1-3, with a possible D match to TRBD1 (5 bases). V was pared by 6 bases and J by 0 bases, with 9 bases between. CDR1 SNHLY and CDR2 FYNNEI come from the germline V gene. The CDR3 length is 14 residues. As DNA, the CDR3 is TGTGCCAGCAGACGGGACTCCTCTGGAAACACCATATATTTT. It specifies CASRRDSSGNTIYF.

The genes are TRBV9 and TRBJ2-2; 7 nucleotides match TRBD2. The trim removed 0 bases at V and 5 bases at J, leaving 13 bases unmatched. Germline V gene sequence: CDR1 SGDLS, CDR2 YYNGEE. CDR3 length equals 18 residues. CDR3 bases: TGTGCCAGCAGCGTAGGGGGAGGATGGCGGGGGAATACCGGGGAGCTGTTTTTT. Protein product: CASSVGGGWRGNTGELFF.

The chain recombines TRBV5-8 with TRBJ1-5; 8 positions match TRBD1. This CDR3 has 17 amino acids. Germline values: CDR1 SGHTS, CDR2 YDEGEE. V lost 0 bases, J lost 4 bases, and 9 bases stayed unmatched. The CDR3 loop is CASSLVGRGQGNQPQHF. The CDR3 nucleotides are TGTGCCAGCAGCTTGGTGGGCAGGGGGCAGGGGAATCAGCCCCAGCATTTT.

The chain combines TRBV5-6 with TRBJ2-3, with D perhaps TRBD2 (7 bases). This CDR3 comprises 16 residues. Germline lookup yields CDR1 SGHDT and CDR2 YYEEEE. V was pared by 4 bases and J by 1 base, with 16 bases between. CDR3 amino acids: CASSLPGAGGTDTQYF. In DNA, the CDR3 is TGTGCCAGCAGCCTTCCGGGGGCGGGGGGCACAGATACGCAGTATTTT.

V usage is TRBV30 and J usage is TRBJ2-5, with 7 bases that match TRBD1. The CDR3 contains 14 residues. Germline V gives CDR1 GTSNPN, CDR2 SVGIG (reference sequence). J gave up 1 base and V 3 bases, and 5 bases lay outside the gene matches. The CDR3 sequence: CAWSPGQIQETQYF. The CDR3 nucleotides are TGTGCCTGGAGCCCGGGACAGATCCAAGAGACCCAGTACTTC.

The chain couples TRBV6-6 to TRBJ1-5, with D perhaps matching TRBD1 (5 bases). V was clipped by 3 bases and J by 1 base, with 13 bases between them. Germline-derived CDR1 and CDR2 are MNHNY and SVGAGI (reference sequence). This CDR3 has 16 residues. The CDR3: CASSYLQGASNQPQHF. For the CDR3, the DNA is TGTGCCAGCAGTTATTTGCAGGGCGCGAGCAATCAGCCCCAGCATTTT.

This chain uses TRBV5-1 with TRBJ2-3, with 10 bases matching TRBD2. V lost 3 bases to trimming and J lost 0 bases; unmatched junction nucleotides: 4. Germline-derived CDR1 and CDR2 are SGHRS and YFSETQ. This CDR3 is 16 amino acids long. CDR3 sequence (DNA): TGCGCCAGCAGCTATCGGACTAGCGGAAGCACAGATACGCAGTATTTT. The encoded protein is CASSYRTSGSTDTQYF.

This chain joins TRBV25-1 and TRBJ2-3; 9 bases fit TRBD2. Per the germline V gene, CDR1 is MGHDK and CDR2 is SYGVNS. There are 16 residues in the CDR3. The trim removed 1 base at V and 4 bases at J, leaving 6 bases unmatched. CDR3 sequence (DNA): TGTGCCAGCAGTGAATGGAGAGCGGGGGGAGCAGATACGCAGTATTTT. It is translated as CASSEWRAGGADTQYF. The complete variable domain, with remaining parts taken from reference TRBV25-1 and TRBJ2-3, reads EADIYQTPRYLVIGTGKKITLECSQTMGHDKMYWYQQDPGMELHLIHYSYGVNSTEKGDLSSESTVSRIRTEHFPLTLESARPSHTSQYLCASSEWRAGGADTQYFGPGTRLTVL.

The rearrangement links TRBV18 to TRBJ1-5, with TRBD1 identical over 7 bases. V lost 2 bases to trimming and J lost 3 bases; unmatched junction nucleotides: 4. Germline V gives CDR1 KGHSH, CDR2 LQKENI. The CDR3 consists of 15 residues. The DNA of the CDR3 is TGTGCCAGCTCACCAGGCAGGGGGTACAATCAGCCCCAGCATTTT. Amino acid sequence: CASSPGRGYNQPQHF.

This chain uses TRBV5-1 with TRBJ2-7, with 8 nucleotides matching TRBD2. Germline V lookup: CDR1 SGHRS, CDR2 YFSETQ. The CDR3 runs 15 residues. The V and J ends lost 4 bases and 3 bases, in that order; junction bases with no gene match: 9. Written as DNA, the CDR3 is TGCGCCAGCAGCCCGTTGTGGCGGGAGGACTACGAGCAGTACTTC. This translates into CASSPLWREDYEQYF.

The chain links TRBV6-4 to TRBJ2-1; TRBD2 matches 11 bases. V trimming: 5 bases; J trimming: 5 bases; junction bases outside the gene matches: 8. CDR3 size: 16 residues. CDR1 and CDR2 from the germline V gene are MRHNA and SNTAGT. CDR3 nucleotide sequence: TGTGCCAGCAGTACCATAGCGGGAGGGCCCCACAATGAGCAGTTCTTC. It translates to CASSTIAGGPHNEQFF.

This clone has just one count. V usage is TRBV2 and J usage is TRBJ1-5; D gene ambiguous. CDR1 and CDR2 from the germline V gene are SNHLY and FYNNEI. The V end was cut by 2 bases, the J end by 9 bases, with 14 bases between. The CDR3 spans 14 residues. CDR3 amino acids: CASSENPGYPPQHF. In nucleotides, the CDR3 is TGTGCCAGCAGTGAAAACCCGGGGTATCCGCCCCAGCATTTT.

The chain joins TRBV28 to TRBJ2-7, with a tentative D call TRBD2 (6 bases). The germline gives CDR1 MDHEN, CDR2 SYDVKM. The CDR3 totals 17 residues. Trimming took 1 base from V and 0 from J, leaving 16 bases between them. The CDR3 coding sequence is TGTGCCAGCAGTTTATTGGTGGTGGGGAGGAGCTCCTACGAGCAGTACTTC. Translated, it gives CASSLLVVGRSSYEQYF.

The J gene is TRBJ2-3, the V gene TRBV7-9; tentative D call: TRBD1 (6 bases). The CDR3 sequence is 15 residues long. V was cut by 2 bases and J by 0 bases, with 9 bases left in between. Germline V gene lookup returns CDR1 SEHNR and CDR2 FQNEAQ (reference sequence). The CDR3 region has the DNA TGTGCCAGCAGCTTAACCAGGGGAAGCACAGATACGCAGTATTTT. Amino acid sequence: CASSLTRGSTDTQYF.

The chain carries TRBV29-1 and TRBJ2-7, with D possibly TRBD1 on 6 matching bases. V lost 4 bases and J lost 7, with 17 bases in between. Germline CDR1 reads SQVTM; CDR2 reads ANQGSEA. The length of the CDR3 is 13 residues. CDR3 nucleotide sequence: TGCAGCGTTGTTCGGACAGAGCTACGAGAGCAGTACTTC. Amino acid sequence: CSVVRTELREQYF.

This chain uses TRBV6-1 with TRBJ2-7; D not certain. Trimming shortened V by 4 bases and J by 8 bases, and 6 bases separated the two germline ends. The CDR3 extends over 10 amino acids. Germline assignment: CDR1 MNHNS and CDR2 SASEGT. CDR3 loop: CASSAGKQYF. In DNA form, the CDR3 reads TGTGCCAGCAGTGCAGGAAAGCAGTACTTC.